This TCR beta chain appears in the sequencing data of a study of T cells in Graves' hyperthyroidism and ophthalmopathy. General study points: Most clonotypes that expanded in the thyroid above 0.001 also showed up in blood. A 13 V-J model separated ophthalmopathy from stable hyperthyroidism. Prediction of ophthalmopathy progression came a median roughly 6.4 months pre-onset.

Using RNA transcripts as the source, TCR beta CDR3 regions were amplified. RT-PCR in the first round (using the HTBI primer set) targeted the TCR CDR3. TCRdb used MiXCR to reprocess the multiplex PCR reads, holding one entry per CDR3 protein. The sample has about 770,000 distinct CDR3 sequences; 15% to 20% are singletons. This clonotype was observed at least ten times. Its target is unknown. Sequenced sample: blood. The sequence was obtained from a woman aged 45-65 years with Graves' hyperthyroidism that later progressed to Graves' ophthalmopathy.

CDR3 loop: CASSLGTSNYGYTF. CDR3 DNA: TGTGCCAGCAGTTTAGGGACATCTAACTATGGCTACACCTTC. This chain uses TRBV12-3 or TRBV12-4 with TRBJ1-2, with D tentatively TRBD1 (5 bases). Trimming took 1 base from V and 0 from J, leaving 6 bases between them. There are 14 residues in the CDR3.